This entry lists 2 T cell receptor beta chains sequenced from one sample in a study of cytomegalovirus exposure and HLA in healthy donors. It was with 60 Vbeta and 13 Jbeta primers that the PCR ran. TCRdb's table, derived via immunoSEQ multiplex PCR, lists solely in-frame clones and lacks some. The repertoire has about 160,000 clones, roughly 70% of them found once; the top ten carry approximately 3%. Sequenced sample: PBMCs. The receptors originated from a woman aged 25 to 39 in good health and CMV-seronegative.

This clone showed up just a few times. Other DNA variants within this sample encode the same CDR3. This chain uses TRBV4-3 with TRBJ2-1, with TRBD2 identical over 13 bases. The CDR3 extends over 15 amino acids. Germline V CDR1 and CDR2: LGHNA, YSLEER. V dropped 4 bases and J dropped 7; count of bases not matched to a gene: 4. The CDR3 sequence is CASSLLAGGLNEQFF. CDR3 sequence (DNA): TGCGCCAGCAGCCTACTAGCGGGGGGGCTTAATGAGCAGTTCTTC.

The chain recombines TRBV6-1 with TRBJ1-1; 7 bases agree with TRBD1. The CDR3 has 14 residues. The germline V gene has CDR1 MNHNS and CDR2 SASEGT. After removal of 6 bases from V and 0 bases from J, the junction contained 4 bases not matched to a gene. The CDR3, as DNA: TGTGCCAGCAGCGCAGACAGGGTGAACACTGAAGCTTTCTTT. It codes for CASSADRVNTEAFF.